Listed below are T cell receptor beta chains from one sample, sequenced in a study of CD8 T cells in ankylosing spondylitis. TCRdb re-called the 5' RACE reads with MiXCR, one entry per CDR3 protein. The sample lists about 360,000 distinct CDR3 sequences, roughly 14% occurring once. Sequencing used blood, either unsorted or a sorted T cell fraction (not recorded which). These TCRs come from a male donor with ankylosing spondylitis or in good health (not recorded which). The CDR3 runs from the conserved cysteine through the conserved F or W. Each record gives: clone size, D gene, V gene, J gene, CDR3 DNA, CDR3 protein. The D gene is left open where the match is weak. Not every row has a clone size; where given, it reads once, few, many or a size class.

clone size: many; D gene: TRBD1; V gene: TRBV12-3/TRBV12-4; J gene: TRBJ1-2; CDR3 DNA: TGTGCCACCCGGCGGGCAGGGGGCCATGGCTACACCTTC; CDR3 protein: CATRRAGGHGYTF
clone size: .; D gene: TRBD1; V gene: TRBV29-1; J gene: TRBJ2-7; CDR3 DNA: TGCAGCGTTTCCTCAAGCCCGACAGGGTGGACCTACGAGCAGTACTTC; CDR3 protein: CSVSSSPTGWTYEQYF
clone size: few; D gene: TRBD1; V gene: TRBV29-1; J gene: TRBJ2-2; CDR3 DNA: TGCAGCGTTCCCGGGACAGGGGTCACCGGGGAGCTGTTTTTT; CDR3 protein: CSVPGTGVTGELFF
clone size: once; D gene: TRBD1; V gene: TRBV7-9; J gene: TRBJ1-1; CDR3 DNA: TGTGCCAGCAGCCTACAGGGGGCGGGAAGCACTGAAGCTTTCTTT; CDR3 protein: CASSLQGAGSTEAFF
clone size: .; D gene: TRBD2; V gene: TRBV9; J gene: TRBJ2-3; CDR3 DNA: TGTGCCAGCAGCGGACGGACTAGCGGGAGGGCCACAGATACGCAGTATTTT; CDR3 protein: CASSGRTSGRATDTQYF
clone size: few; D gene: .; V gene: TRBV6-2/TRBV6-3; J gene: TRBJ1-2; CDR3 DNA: TGTGCCCTCCCGCTTGGCTACACCTTC; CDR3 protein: CALPLGYTF
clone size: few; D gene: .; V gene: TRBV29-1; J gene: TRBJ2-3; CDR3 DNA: TGCAGCGTTGATCTACAGGGCGGAACTGGCACAGATACGCAGTATTTT; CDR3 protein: CSVDLQGGTGTDTQYF
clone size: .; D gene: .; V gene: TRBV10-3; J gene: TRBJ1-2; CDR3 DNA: TGTGCCATCAGTGAGTGGGATTCCTACACCTTC; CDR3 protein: CAISEWDSYTF
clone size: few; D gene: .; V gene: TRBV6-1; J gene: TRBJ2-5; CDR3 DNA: TGTGCCAGCAGTGAAGATGAGGGGGTCCCCCGGGAGACCCAGTACTTC; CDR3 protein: CASSEDEGVPRETQYF
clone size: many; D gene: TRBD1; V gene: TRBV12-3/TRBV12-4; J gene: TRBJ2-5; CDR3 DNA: TGTGCCAGCAGCCAAGGGACAGGGCCGGAGACCCAGTACTTC; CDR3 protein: CASSQGTGPETQYF
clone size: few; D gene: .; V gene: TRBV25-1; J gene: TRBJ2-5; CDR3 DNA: TGTGCCAGCAGTGAATACAACCAAGAGACCCAGTACTTC; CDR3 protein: CASSEYNQETQYF
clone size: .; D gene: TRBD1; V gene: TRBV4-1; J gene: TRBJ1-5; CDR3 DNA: TGCGCCAGCAGCCAGGACAGGGCGAGCAATCAGCCCCAGCATTTT; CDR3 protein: CASSQDRASNQPQHF
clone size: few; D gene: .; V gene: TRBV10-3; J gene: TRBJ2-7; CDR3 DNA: TGTGCCATCAGTGCCGGGACTGGCTCCTACGAGCAGTACTTC; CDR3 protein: CAISAGTGSYEQYF
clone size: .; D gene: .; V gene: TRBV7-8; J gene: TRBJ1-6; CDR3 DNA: TGTGCCAGCAGCCTAAATAAGGGTGCTGGATCACCCCTCCACTTT; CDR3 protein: CASSLNKGAGSPLHF
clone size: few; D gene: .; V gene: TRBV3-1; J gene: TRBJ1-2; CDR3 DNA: TGTGCCAGCAGCCAAGAGGCAGCCATTCCCTATGGCTACACCTTC; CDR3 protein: CASSQEAAIPYGYTF
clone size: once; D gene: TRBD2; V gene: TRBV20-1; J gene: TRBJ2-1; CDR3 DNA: TGCAGTGCTAGAGATCCCCGGAGCGGGAGTGAGCAGTTCTTC; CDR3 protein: CSARDPRSGSEQFF
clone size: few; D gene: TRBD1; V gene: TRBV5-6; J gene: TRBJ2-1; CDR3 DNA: TGTGCCAGCAGGGGCACAGGGGGCGATGAGCAGTTCTTC; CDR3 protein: CASRGTGGDEQFF
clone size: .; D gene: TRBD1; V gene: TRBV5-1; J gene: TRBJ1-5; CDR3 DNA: TGCGCCAGCAGCCTAGGGACAGAAGTTGGGCCCCAGCATTTT; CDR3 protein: CASSLGTEVGPQHF
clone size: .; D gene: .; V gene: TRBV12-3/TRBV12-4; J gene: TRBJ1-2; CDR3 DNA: TGTGCCAGCAGTTTAGACAGCTCTGGCTACACCTTC; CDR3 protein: CASSLDSSGYTF
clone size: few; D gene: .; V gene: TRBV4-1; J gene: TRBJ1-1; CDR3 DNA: TGCGCCAGCAGCCAAGATCCGAGTGCGAACACTGAAGCTTTCTTT; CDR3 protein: CASSQDPSANTEAFF
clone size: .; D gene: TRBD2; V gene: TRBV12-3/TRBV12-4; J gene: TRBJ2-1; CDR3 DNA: TGTGCCAGCAGACGGACTAGCGGGGGGGCTAATGAGCAGTTCTTC; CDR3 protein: CASRRTSGGANEQFF
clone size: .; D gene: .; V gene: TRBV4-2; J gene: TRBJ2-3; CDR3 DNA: TGTGCCAGCAGCCAAGACCAGGGAGTCATTACAGATACGCAGTATTTT; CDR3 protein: CASSQDQGVITDTQYF
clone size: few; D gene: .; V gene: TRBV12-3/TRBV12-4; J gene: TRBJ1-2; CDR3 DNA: TGTGCCAGCAGTTTAGGGGGGTGGGCCTATGGCTACACCTTC; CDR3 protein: CASSLGGWAYGYTF
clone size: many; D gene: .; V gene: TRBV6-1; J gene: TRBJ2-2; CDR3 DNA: TGTGCCAGCAGTCGATATGGGTTACCCGGGGAGCTGTTTTTT; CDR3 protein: CASSRYGLPGELFF
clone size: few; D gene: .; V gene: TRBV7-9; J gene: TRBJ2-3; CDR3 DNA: TGTGCCAGCAGCTTCGGGGCAGGGAGCACAGATACGCAGTATTTT; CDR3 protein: CASSFGAGSTDTQYF
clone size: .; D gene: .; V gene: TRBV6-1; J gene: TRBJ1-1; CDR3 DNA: TGTGCCAGTCCGGACAGCCTGAACACTGAAGCTTTCTTT; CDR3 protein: CASPDSLNTEAFF
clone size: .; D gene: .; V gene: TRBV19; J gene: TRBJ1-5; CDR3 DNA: TGTGCCAGTAGTCCATCCCCCAGGAGCAATCAGCCCCAGCATTTT; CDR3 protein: CASSPSPRSNQPQHF
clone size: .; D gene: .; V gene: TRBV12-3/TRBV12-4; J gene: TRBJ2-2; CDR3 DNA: TGTGCCTGCTGTTTAGGGGGGAGGAGGAGGCCGGACACCGGGGAGCTGTTTTTT; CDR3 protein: CACCLGGRRRPDTGELFF
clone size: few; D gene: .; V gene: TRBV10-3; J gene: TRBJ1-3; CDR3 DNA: TGTGCCATCAGTACTACTGGAAACACCATATATTTT; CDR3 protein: CAISTTGNTIYF
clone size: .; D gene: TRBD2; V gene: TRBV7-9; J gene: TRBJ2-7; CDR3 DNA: TGTGCCAGCAGTCAGACTAGCGGCGAGCAGTACTTC; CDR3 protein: CASSQTSGEQYF
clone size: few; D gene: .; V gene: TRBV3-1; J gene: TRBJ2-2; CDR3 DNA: TGTGCCAGCAGCCAACCATCCTACCGTCACAGGGCGCTGTTTTTT; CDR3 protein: CASSQPSYRHRALFF
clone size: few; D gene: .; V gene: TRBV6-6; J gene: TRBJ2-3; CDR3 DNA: TGTGCCAGTGGAGACAGCACAGATACGCAGTATTTT; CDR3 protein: CASGDSTDTQYF
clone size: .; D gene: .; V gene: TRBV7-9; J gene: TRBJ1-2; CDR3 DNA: TGTGCCAGCAGCTTAGGGCGGGCCCAGGATGGCTACACCTTC; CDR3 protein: CASSLGRAQDGYTF
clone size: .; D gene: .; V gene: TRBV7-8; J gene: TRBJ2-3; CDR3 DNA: TGTGCCAGCAGCGCCGGCGGGGGCAGCACAGATACGCAGTATTTT; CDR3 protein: CASSAGGGSTDTQYF
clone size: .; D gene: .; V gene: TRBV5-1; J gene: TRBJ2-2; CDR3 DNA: TGCGCCAGCAGCCTTTGGACCGAAGGGGAGCTGTTTTTT; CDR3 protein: CASSLWTEGELFF
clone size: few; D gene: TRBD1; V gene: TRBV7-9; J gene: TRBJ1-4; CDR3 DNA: TGTGCCAGCAGCCTTCGACAGGGAGGTGAAAAACTGTTTTTT; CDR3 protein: CASSLRQGGEKLFF
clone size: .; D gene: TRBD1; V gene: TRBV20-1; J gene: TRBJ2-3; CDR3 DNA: TGCTGTGCCGGCTCCCGGGGACAGGGGGCGAAAGATACGCAGTATTTT; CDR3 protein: CCAGSRGQGAKDTQYF
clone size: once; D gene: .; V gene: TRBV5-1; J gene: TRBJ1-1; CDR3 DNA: TGCGCCAGCAGCTTGATGACAGGAAAGGCTGAAGCTTTCTTT; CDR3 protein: CASSLMTGKAEAFF
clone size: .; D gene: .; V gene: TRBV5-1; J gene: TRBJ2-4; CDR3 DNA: TGCGCCAGCAGCTTGGCCGCAGGGTTTAGGGACATTCAGTACTTC; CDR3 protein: CASSLAAGFRDIQYF
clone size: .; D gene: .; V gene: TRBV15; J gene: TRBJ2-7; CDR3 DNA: TGTGCCACCAGCAGAGATAAGGGGGGATACGAGCAGTACTTC; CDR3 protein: CATSRDKGGYEQYF
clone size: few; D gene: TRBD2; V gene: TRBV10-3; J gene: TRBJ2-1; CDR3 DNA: TGTGCCATCAGTATGAGGCGGGAGGGCGACCACAATGAGCAGTTCTTC; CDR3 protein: CAISMRREGDHNEQFF
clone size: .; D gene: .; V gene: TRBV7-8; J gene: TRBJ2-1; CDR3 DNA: TGTGCCAGCAGCAGGGACTCCGGTGAGCAGTTCTTC; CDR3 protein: CASSRDSGEQFF
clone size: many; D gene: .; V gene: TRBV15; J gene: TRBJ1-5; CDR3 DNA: TGTGCCACCAGCACCCCCGAAGATCAGCCCCAGCATTTT; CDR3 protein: CATSTPEDQPQHF
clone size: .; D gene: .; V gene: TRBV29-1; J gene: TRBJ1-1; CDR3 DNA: TGCAGCGTCAGAGGGGCATCCACTGAAGCTTTCTTT; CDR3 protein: CSVRGASTEAFF
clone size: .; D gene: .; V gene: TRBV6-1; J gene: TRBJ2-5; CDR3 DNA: TGTGCCAGCAGTGAAGCCCTGGGGACATATCAAGAGACCCAGTACTTC; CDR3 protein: CASSEALGTYQETQYF
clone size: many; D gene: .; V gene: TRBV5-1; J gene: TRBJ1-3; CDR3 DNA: TGCGCCAGCAGCTTGGGCCCCATTGCCTCTGGAAACACCATATATTTT; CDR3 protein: CASSLGPIASGNTIYF
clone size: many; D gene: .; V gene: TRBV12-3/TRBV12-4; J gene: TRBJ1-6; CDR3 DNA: TGTGCCAGCAGACTCACCAATTCACCCCTCCACTTT; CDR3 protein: CASRLTNSPLHF
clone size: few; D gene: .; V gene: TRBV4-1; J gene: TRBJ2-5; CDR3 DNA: TGCGCCAGCAGCCAAGAAAGCAGGTCCCAAGAGACCCAGTACTTC; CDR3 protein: CASSQESRSQETQYF
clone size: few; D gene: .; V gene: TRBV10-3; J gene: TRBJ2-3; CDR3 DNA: TGTGCCATCAGTGCGACGACAGCAAACACAGATACGCAGTATTTT; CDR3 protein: CAISATTANTDTQYF
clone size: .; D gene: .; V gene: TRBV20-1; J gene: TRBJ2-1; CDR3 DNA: TGCAGTGCTGAACCGGGACTCTCGACCCGCGAGCAGTTCTTC; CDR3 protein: CSAEPGLSTREQFF
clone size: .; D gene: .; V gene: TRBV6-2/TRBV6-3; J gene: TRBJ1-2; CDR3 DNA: TGTGCCAGCAGTTACTCCGTGTCCTATGGCTACACCTTC; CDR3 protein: CASSYSVSYGYTF
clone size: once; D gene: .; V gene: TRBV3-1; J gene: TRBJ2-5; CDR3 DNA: TGTGCCAGCAGCTTACCGGAGTACCAAGAGACCCAGTACTTC; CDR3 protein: CASSLPEYQETQYF
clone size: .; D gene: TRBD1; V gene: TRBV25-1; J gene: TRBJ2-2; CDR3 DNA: TGTGCCAGCAGTCCCTTTCCTGGGACAGGGCGCACCGGGGAGCTGTTTTTT; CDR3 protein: CASSPFPGTGRTGELFF
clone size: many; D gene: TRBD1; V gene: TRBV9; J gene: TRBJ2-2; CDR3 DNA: TGTGCCAGCAGCGGAGGACAGGGGGACCCCGCGAACACCGGGGAGCTGTTTTTT; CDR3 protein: CASSGGQGDPANTGELFF
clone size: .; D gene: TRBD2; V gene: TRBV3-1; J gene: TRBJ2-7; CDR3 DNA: TGTGCCAGCAGCCTCAGCGGCGGGAGGGCCTACGAGCAGTACTTC; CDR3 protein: CASSLSGGRAYEQYF
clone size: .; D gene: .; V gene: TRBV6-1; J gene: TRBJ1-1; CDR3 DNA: TGTGCCAGCAGCTCGGTTGGTGGGGTCCGGGCAGCTTTCTTT; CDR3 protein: CASSSVGGVRAAFF